This T cell receptor (beta chain) was profiled in a study of T cells in Graves' hyperthyroidism and ophthalmopathy. General study points: Classification by a 13 V-J model distinguished ophthalmopathy from stable hyperthyroidism. Ophthalmopathy, which appeared later, was predicted by the model a median about 6.8 months before onset. Expanded thyroid clonotypes (above 0.001) were mostly also found in blood.

Diagnostic assessment was based on clinical symptoms, serum thyroxine and TRAb, thyroid ultrasound and orbital computed tomography. This clonotype came up many times. Its cognate antigen is unknown. The length of the CDR3 is 16 residues. V gave up 0 bases and J gave up 0 bases, with 9 bases separating them. Germline-derived CDR1 and CDR2 are MNHNY and SVGAGI (reference sequence). TCR beta CDR3 regions were amplified from RNA. HTBI primers were the set used in a first-round RT-PCR of the TCR CDR3. TCRdb recomputed calls from the multiplex PCR reads with MiXCR, one row per CDR3 protein. The table shows almost 600,000 distinct CDR3 sequences, with roughly 13% occurring only once.

The chain couples TRBV6-6 to TRBJ2-1; TRBD1 is a possible D gene (6 bases). Sequenced material: blood. This sequence originates from a woman under 40 with Graves' hyperthyroidism that later progressed to Graves' ophthalmopathy. In DNA form, the CDR3 reads TGTGCCAGCAGTTACTCGGTACAGGGCTCCTACAATGAGCAGTTCTTC. Its translation: CASSYSVQGSYNEQFF.